This T cell receptor beta chain originates from a study of T cell responses to AZD1222 COVID-19 vaccine. The table came from immunoSEQ multiplex PCR; TCRdb's copy has only in-frame clones and leaves some out. The sample has approximately 110,000 clones; around 89% are singletons. The CDR3 length is 18 residues. Germline CDR1 reads LGHNA; CDR2 reads YNFKEQ. The ends were cut back, 0 bases at V and 2 bases at J, with 18 bases in the middle. This clone was detected only once. The rearrangement links TRBV4-2 to TRBJ2-3, with D perhaps given as TRBD1 or TRBD2 (5 bases each). The clonotype originates from an adult in good health. This specimen was peripheral blood, taken on day 0 of AZD1222 vaccination. This chain's CDR3 is CASSQDPWGSGSTDTQYF. The CDR3 coding sequence is TGTGCCAGCAGCCAAGATCCCTGGGGGTCGGGCTCCACAGATACGCAGTATTTT.